The source of this T cell receptor (beta chain) is a study of cytomegalovirus exposure and HLA in healthy donors. Findings and caveats of the study: Within the data, a cluster of highly shared sequence variants was likely a sequencing artifact. More clonal expansion characterized HLA-associated TCR beta chains than equally common others in a later analysis. Later on, a genetic analysis was performed. It linked a missense variant in DCLRE1C with V- and J-gene trimming of TCR beta. Researchers had no immune exposure information except CMV serostatus available.

Note on this clone: Its specificity is unknown.

60 Vbeta and 13 Jbeta primers were used in PCR. Data came from immunoSEQ multiplex PCR; TCRdb stores just in-frame clones and leaves some out. The sample has about 130,000 clones, about 79% seen once. The CDR3 runs 15 residues. Germline V gene data show CDR1 as SGHTA and CDR2 as FQGNSA. V was cut by 5 bases and J by 2 bases, with 15 bases left in between. This chain joins TRBV7-2 and TRBJ1-2; D is possibly TRBD1 (6 bases). The clonotype was recovered from a woman aged 18-29 years in good health and CMV-seropositive. Sequenced input: PBMCs. CDR3 sequence reads: CASSPRGFGNYGYTF. DNA for the CDR3: TGTGCCAGCAGCCCCAGGGGTTTCGGAAACTATGGCTACACCTTC. The variable domain in full, completed from reference TRBV7-2 and TRBJ1-2, reads GAGVSQSPSNKVTEKGKDVELRCDPISGHTALYWYRQSLGQGLEFLIYFQGNSAPDKSGLPSDRFSAERTGGSVSTLTIQRTQQEDSAVYLCASSPRGFGNYGYTFGSGTRLTVV.